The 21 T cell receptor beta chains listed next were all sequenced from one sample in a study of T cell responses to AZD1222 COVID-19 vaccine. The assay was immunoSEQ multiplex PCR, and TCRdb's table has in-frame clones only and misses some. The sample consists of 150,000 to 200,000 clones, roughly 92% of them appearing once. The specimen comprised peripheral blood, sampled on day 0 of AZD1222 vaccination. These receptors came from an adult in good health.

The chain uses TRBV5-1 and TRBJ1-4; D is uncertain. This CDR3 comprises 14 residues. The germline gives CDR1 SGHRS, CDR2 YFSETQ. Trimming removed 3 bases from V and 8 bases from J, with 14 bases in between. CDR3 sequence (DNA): TGCGCCAGCAGCTCCTCCTATGGCGGGGAAAAACTGTTTTTT. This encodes CASSSSYGGEKLFF.

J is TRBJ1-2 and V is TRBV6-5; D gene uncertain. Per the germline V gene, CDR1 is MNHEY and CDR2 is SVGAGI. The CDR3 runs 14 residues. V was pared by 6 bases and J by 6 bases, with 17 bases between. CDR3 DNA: TGTGCCAGCAGCCCACGCTCGGAGGGTGATGGCTACACCTTC. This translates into CASSPRSEGDGYTF.

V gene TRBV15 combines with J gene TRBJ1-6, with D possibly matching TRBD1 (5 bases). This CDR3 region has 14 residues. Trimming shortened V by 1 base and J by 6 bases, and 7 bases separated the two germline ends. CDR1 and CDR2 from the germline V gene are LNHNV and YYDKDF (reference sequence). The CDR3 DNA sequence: TGTGCCACCAGCAGAGCAGGGACTAATTCACCCCTCCACTTT. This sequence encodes CATSRAGTNSPLHF.

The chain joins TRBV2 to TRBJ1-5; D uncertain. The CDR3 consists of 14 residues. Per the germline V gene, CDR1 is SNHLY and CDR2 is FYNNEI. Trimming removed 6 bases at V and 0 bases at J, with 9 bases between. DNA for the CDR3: TGTGCCAGCAGAGCGGCAGGTAGCAATCAGCCCCAGCATTTT. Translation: CASRAAGSNQPQHF.

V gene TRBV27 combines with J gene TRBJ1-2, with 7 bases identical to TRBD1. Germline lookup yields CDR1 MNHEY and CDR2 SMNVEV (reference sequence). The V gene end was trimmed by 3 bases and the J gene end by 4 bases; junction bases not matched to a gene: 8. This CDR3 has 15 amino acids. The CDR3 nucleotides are TGTGCCAGCAGTTTCAGGGGGGGAGTTAGCTATGGCTACACCTTC. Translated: CASSFRGGVSYGYTF.

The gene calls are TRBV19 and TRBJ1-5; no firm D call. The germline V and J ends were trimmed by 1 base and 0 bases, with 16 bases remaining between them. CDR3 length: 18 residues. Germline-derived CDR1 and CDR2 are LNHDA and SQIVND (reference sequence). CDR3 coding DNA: TGTGCCAGTAGTATAGGCAGGTTCTCCTCTTATAGCAATCAGCCCCAGCATTTT. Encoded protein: CASSIGRFSSYSNQPQHF.

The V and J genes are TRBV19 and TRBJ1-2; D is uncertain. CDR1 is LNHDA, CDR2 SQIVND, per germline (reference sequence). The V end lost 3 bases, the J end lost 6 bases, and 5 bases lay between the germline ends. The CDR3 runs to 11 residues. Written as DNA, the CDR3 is TGTGCCAGTAGTATCGGGGATGGCTACACCTTC. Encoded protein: CASSIGDGYTF.

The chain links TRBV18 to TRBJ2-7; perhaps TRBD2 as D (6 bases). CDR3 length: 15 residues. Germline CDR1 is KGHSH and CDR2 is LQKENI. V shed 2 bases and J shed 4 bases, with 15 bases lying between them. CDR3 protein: CASSPNPTGAYEQYF. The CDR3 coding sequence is TGTGCCAGCTCACCAAATCCCACGGGAGCTTACGAGCAGTACTTC.

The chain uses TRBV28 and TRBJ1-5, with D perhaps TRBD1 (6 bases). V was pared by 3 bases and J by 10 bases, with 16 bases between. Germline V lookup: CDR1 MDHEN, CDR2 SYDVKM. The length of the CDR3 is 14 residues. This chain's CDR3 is CASSLGGQVRPQHF. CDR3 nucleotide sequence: TGTGCCAGCAGTTTGGGGGGGCAAGTTCGACCCCAGCATTTT.

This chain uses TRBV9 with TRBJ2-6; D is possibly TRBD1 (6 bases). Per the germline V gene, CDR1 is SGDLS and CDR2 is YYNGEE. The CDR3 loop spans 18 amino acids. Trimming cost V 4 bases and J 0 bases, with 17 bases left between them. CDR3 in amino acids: CASSPNGRGTSGANVLTF. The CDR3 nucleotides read TGTGCCAGCAGCCCCAACGGCAGGGGTACCTCTGGGGCCAACGTCCTGACTTTC. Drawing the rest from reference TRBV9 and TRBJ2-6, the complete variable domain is DSGVTQTPKHLITATGQRVTLRCSPRSGDLSVYWYQQSLDQGLQFLIQYYNGEERAKGNILERFSAQQFPDLHSELNLSSLELGDSALYFCASSPNGRGTSGANVLTFGAGSRLTVL.

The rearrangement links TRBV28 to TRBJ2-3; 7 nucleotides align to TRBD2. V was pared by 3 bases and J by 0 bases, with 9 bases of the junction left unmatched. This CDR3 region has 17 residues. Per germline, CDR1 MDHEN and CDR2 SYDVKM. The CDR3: CASSFTWGGDSTDTQYF. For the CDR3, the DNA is TGTGCCAGCAGTTTCACTTGGGGGGGAGATAGCACAGATACGCAGTATTTT.

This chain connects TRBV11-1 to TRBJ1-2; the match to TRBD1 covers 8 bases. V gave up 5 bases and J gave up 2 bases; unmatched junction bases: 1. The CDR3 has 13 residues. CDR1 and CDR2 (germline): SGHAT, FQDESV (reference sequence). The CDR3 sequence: CASSQGANYGYTF. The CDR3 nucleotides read TGTGCCAGCAGCCAGGGGGCGAACTATGGCTACACCTTC.

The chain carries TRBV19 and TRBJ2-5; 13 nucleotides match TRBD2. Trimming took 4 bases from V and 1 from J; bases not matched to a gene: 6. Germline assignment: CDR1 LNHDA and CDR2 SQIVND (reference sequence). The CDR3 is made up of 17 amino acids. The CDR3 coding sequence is TGTGCCAGTAGTAAAAGACTAGCGGGGGGTTCCCAAGAGACCCAGTACTTC. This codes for CASSKRLAGGSQETQYF.

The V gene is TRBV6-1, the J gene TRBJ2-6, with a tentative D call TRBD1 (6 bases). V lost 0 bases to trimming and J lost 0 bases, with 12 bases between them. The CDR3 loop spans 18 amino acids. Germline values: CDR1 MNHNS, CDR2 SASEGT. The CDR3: CASSEASGQRSGANVLTF. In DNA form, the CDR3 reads TGTGCCAGCAGTGAAGCGAGTGGACAGCGCTCTGGGGCCAACGTCCTGACTTTC.

The CDR3: CASSSADSAYEQYF. For the CDR3, the DNA is TGTGCCAGCAGTTCAGCGGATTCCGCCTACGAGCAGTACTTC. The genes are TRBV27 and TRBJ2-7, with D perhaps TRBD2 (5 bases). Germline V gives CDR1 MNHEY, CDR2 SMNVEV (reference sequence). The CDR3 has 14 residues. V was pared by 4 bases and J by 2 bases, with 12 bases between.

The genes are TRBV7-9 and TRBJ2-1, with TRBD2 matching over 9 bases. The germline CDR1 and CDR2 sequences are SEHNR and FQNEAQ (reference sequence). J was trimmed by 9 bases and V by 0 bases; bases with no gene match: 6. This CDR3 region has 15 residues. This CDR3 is CASSLAVAGVPEQFF. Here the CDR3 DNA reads TGTGCCAGCAGCTTAGCGGTAGCGGGAGTCCCTGAGCAGTTCTTC.

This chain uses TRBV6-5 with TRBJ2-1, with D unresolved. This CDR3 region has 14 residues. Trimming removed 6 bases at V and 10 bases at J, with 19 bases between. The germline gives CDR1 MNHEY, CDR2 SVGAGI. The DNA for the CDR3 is TGTGCCAGCAGCGCTACGGTACTTGTTCGAGAGCAGTTCTTC. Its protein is CASSATVLVREQFF.

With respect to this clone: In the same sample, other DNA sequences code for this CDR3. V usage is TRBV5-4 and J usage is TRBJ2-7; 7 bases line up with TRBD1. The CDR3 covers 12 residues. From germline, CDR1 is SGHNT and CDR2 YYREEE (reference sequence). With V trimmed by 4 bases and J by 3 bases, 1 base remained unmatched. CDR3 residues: CASSRDSYEQYV. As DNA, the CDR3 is TGTGCCAGCAGCCGGGACAGCTACGAGCAGTACGTC.

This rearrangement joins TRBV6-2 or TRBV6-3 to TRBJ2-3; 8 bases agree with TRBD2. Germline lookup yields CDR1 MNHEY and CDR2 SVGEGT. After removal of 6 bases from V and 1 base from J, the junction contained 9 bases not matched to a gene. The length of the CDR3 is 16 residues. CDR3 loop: CASSNPGGGGTDTQYF. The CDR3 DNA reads TGTGCCAGCAGCAACCCCGGGGGGGGAGGCACAGATACGCAGTATTTT.

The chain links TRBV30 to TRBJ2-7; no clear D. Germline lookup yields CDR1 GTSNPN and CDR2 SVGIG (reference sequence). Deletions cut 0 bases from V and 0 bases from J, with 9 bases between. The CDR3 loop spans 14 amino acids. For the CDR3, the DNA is TGTGCCTGGAGTGTCGGTCCCTACTCCTACGAGCAGTACTTC. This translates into CAWSVGPYSYEQYF.

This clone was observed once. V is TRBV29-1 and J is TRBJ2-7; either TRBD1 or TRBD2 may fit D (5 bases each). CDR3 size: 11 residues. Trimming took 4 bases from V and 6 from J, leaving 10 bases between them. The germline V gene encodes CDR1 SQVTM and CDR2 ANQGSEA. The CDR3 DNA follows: TGCAGCGTTGGGGACGCGGGCGAGCAGTACGTC. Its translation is CSVGDAGEQYV.